These 10 T cell receptor beta chains share one sample of origin, sequenced in a study of T cell clonotyping in hematopoietic cell transplantation. Assay: immunoSEQ multiplex PCR; the TCRdb copy retains only in-frame clones and omits some. The sample consists of 15,000 to 20,000 clones, about two thirds of them appearing once. Sequenced input: peripheral blood mononuclear cells. The receptors shown here come from a woman aged 60-75 years in good health. Some clones in this sample may be carry-over from other donors' samples.

This clone was found a few times. The genes are TRBV6-5 and TRBJ2-3; D gene ambiguous. CDR1 and CDR2 from the germline V gene are MNHEY and SVGAGI. Trimming shortened V by 2 bases and J by 11 bases, and 14 bases separated the two germline ends. There are 13 residues in the CDR3. The CDR3: CASSYEGQLRQYF. CDR3 bases: TGTGCCAGCAGTTACGAAGGGCAGCTAAGGCAGTATTTT.

This sequence joins TRBV14 and TRBJ2-1, with TRBD2 matching 11 bases. This CDR3 has 15 amino acids. Trimming at V came to 4 bases and at J to 5 bases, leaving 4 bases not matched to a gene. The germline gives CDR1 SGHDN, CDR2 FVKESK. Here the CDR3 DNA reads TGTGCCAGCAGCCCCACGACTAGCGGGGACAATGAGCAGTTCTTC. It translates to CASSPTTSGDNEQFF.

V and J are TRBV6-5 and TRBJ1-1; D gene unclear. Per the germline V gene, CDR1 is MNHEY and CDR2 is SVGAGI. Trimming left V 7 bases short and J 11 bases short, with 23 bases between. This CDR3 spans 14 amino acids. The CDR3 DNA reads as TGTGCCAGCATCTCCCCCCAGGCCATATCTCTCGCTTTCTTT. Its protein product is CASISPQAISLAFF.

The rearrangement links TRBV4-3 to TRBJ1-6, with D possibly being TRBD1 (6 bases). V lost 2 bases and J lost 4, with 12 bases in between. Per germline, CDR1 LGHNA and CDR2 YSLEER. CDR3 length: 16 residues. This chain's CDR3 is CASSQQGTTYNSPLHF. CDR3 nucleotide sequence: TGCGCCAGCAGCCAACAGGGGACAACGTATAATTCACCCCTCCACTTT.

The V call is TRBV14, the J call TRBJ1-1; D gene unclear. CDR1 SGHDN and CDR2 FVKESK come from the germline V gene. This CDR3 comprises 11 residues. The V gene lost 1 base and the J gene lost 4 bases, with 1 base spanning the gap. The CDR3 DNA reads TGTGCCAGCAGCCAAGGCACTGAAGCTTTCTTT. Translation gives CASSQGTEAFF.

The J gene is TRBJ1-1, the V gene TRBV5-6; D uncertain. Per germline, CDR1 SGHDT and CDR2 YYEEEE. CDR3 size: 14 residues. The V gene lost 0 bases and the J gene lost 3 bases, with 9 bases spanning the gap. CDR3 DNA sequence: TGTGCCAGCAGCTTGGGGAGAGGCTACACTGAAGCTTTCTTT. Its protein product is CASSLGRGYTEAFF.

V and J are TRBV29-1 and TRBJ1-2; possibly TRBD1 for D (6 bases). CDR3 size: 10 residues. Germline CDR1 SQVTM, CDR2 ANQGSEA. V lost 6 bases, J lost 7 bases, and 9 bases lay in between. The CDR3 loop reads CSVRDIGYTF. CDR3 sequence (DNA): TGCAGCGTCCGGGACATTGGCTACACCTTC.

The chain is built from TRBV6-1 and TRBJ2-4; the D call may be TRBD1 or TRBD2 (5 bases each). Germline CDR1 is MNHNS and CDR2 is SASEGT. V lost 9 bases and J 0 bases, leaving 12 bases between the germline ends. This CDR3 spans 14 amino acids. CDR3 sequence: CASVSGTAKNIQYF. The CDR3, as DNA: TGTGCCAGTGTGTCGGGGACAGCCAAAAACATTCAGTACTTC.

The chain recombines TRBV4-1 with TRBJ1-3, with D hard to call. Per the germline V gene, CDR1 is MGHRA and CDR2 is YSYEKL. Trimming removed 0 bases at V and 0 bases at J, with 15 bases between. This CDR3 has 18 amino acids. CDR3 loop: CASSQDNGLTFSGNTIYF. As DNA, the CDR3 is TGCGCCAGCAGCCAAGATAATGGCTTAACATTCTCTGGAAACACCATATATTTT.

The chain recombines TRBV28 with TRBJ1-5; D possibly corresponds to TRBD1 (6 bases). The V end was cut by 7 bases, the J end by 0 bases, with 19 bases between. The V gene's germline CDR1 is MDHEN and CDR2 SYDVKM. The CDR3 contains 17 residues. The chain's CDR3 is CASTPRRGRYSNQPQHF. DNA of the CDR3: TGTGCCAGCACCCCCCGCCGGGGGCGGTATAGCAATCAGCCCCAGCATTTT.